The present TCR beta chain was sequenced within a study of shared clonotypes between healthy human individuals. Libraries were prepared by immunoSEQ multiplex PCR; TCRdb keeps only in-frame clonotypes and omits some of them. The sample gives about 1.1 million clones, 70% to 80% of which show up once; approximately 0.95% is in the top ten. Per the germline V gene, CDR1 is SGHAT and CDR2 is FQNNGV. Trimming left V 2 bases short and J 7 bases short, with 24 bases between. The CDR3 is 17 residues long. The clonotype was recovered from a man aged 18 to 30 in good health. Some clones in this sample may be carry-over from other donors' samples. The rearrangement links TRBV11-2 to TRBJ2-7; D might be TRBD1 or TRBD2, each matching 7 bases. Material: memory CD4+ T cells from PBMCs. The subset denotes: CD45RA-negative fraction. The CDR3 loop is CASSLSAPGGGLGEQYF. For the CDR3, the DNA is TGTGCCAGCAGCTTAAGCGCCCCAGGGGGGGGGCTAGGGGAGCAGTACTTC.